This T cell receptor beta chain emerged from a study of T cells in Graves' hyperthyroidism and ophthalmopathy. Study details: Peripheral blood specimens were obtained at initial diagnosis, prior to any treatment.

Amplified TCR beta CDR3 regions derived from RNA transcripts. The TCR CDR3 first-round RT-PCR relied on the HTBI primer set. Each CDR3 protein is one row after TCRdb ran MiXCR on the multiplex PCR reads. The sample contains about 520,000 distinct CDR3 sequences, approximately 24% of which appear only once. On this clonotype itself: This may stem from a read error, because a much larger clone lies one nucleotide away.

Trimming took 5 bases from V and 2 from J; bases not matched to a gene: 3. CDR1 and CDR2 from the germline V gene are SNHLY and FYNNEI. This CDR3 is 14 amino acids long. The chain uses TRBV2 and TRBJ2-7; 10 bases fit TRBD2. The origin of this receptor is a woman in her thirties with Graves' ophthalmopathy. The sequenced sample consisted of blood. The CDR3 DNA reads as TGTGCCAGCAGTAAAGGACTAGCGGCCTACGAGCAGTACTTC. The encoded protein is CASSKGLAAYEQYF.